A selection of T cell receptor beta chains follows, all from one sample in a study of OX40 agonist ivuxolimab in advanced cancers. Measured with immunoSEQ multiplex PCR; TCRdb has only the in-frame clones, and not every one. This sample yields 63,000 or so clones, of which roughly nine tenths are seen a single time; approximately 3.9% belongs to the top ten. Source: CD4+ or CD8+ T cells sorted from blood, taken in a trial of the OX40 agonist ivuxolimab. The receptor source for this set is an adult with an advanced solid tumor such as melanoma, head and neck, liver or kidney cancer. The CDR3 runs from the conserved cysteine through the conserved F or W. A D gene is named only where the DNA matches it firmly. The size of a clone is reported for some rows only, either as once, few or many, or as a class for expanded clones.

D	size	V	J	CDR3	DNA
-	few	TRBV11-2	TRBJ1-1	CASIRGRNTEAFF	TGTGCCAGCATACGCGGCAGGAACACTGAAGCTTTCTTT
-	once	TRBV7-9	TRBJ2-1	CASSLGFKDRYNEQFF	TGTGCCAGCAGCTTAGGGTTTAAAGACAGGTACAATGAGCAGTTCTTC
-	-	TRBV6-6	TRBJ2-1	CASSYSVGYTYNEQFF	TGTGCCAGCAGTTACTCGGTCGGCTACACCTACAATGAGCAGTTCTTC
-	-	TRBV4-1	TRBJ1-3	CASSQEGAGAIYF	TGCGCCAGCAGCCAAGAGGGAGCCGGCGCCATATATTTT
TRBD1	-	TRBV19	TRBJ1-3	CATQGDASGNTIYF	TGTGCCACTCAGGGGGATGCCTCTGGAAACACCATATATTTT
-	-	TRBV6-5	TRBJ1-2	CASIMTPSASHGYTF	TGTGCCAGCATCATGACACCTTCGGCCTCTCATGGCTACACCTTC
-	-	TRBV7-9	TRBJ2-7	CASSLPGGFSSYEQYF	TGTGCCAGCAGCTTACCCGGGGGCTTTAGCTCCTACGAGCAGTACTTC
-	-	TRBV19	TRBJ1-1	CASSVLGLTEAFF	TGTGCCAGTAGTGTTCTCGGCTTAACTGAAGCTTTCTTT
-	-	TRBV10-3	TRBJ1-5	CAISESADYSNQPQHF	TGTGCCATCAGTGAGTCGGCGGACTATAGCAATCAGCCCCAGCATTTT
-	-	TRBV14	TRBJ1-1	CASSQDSGPPRGYTEAFF	TGTGCCAGCAGCCAAGATTCGGGACCGCCTCGGGGGTACACTGAAGCTTTCTTT
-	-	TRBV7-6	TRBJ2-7	CASSPAPNEQYF	TGTGCCAGCAGCCCGGCCCCCAACGAGCAGTACTTC
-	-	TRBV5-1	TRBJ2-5	CASSLVGGSQETQYF	TGCGCCAGCAGCTTGGTGGGGGGCTCCCAAGAGACCCAGTACTTC
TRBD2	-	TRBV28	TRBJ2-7	CASSPGLESYEQYF	TGTGCCAGCAGTCCGGGACTAGAAAGCTACGAGCAGTACTTC
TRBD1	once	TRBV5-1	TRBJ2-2	CASSWGTGVNTGELFF	TGCGCCAGCAGCTGGGGGACAGGTGTGAACACCGGGGAGCTGTTTTTT
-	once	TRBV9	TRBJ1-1	CASSRPPSNSEAFF	TGTGCCAGCAGCCGACCCCCCAGTAACAGTGAAGCTTTCTTT
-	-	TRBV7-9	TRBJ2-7	CASSSRTRGSYEQYF	TGTGCCAGCAGCTCACGAACGCGGGGCTCCTACGAGCAGTACTTC
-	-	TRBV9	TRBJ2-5	CASSASGGSAGRETQYF	TGTGCCAGCAGCGCCTCAGGTGGGAGCGCGGGACGAGAGACCCAGTACTTC
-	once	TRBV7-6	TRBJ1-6	CASSLSRQGGSPLHF	TGTGCCAGCAGCTTATCGCGGCAGGGTGGTTCACCCCTCCACTTT
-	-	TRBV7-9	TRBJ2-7	CASSSEPTYEQYF	TGTGCCAGCAGCTCCGAGCCGACCTACGAGCAGTACTTC
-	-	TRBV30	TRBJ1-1	CAWRVSQNTEAFF	TGTGCCTGGAGGGTCAGTCAGAACACTGAAGCTTTCTTT
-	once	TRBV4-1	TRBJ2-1	CASSQESRVAYNEQFF	TGCGCCAGCAGCCAAGAATCCAGGGTGGCCTACAATGAGCAGTTCTTC
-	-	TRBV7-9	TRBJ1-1	CASGPGLFEAFF	TGTGCCAGCGGGCCGGGCCTTTTCGAGGCTTTCTTT
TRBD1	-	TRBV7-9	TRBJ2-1	CASSFTGENEQFF	TGTGCCAGCAGTTTCACAGGGGAAAATGAGCAGTTCTTC
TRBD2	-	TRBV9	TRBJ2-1	CASSVEGLGNNEQFF	TGTGCCAGCAGCGTAGAGGGACTAGGGAACAATGAGCAGTTCTTC
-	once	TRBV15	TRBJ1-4	CATSQGPKITNEKLFF	TGTGCCACCAGCCAGGGACCGAAGATAACTAATGAAAAACTGTTTTTT
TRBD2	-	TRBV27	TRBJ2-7	CASSLIGGFTYEQYF	TGTGCCAGCAGTTTGATCGGGGGGTTCACCTACGAGCAGTACTTC
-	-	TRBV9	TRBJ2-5	CASSPVDGQETQYF	TGTGCCAGCAGCCCGGTAGACGGTCAAGAGACCCAGTACTTC
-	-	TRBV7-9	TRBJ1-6	CASTLDLNAAWDNSPLHF	TGTGCCAGCACCTTAGACTTAAATGCCGCGTGGGATAATTCACCCCTCCACTTT
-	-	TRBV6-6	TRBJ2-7	CASSWGDNYEQYF	TGTGCCAGCAGTTGGGGGGACAACTACGAGCAGTACTTC